Each of the 22 T cell receptor beta chains below was sequenced from the same sample in a study of vaccination effects on CD4 cells after COVID-19. For these receptors, no antigen is known. Repertoires were generated with immunoSEQ multiplex PCR, while TCRdb's copy carries only in-frame clones and drops some. The data contain about 60,000 clones, approximately 80% of them singletons. Before sequencing, viral peptide pools were used by the ViraFEST assay to expand antigen-specific CD4+ T cells. Following 10 days of culture, CD4+ T cells were isolated. This specimen was CD4+ T cells from PBMCs cultured with HCoV-229E spike peptides, taken before COVID-19 vaccination. The receptors were gathered from a human donor who received a COVID-19 vaccine.

This rearrangement joins TRBV2 to TRBJ2-3; 8 nucleotides agree with TRBD1. With V trimmed by 6 bases and J by 1 base, 9 bases remained unmatched. The CDR3 length is 16 residues. Looked up from germline, CDR1 is SNHLY and CDR2 is FYNNEI. The CDR3 reads CASSRQGSGGTDTQYF. In DNA, the CDR3 is TGTGCCAGCAGCCGACAGGGGAGTGGGGGCACAGATACGCAGTATTTT. Based on the CDR3 plus reference TRBV2 and TRBJ2-3, the full variable domain is EPEVTQTPSHQVTQMGQEVILRCVPISNHLYFYWYRQILGQKVEFLVSFYNNEISEKSEIFDDQFSVERPDGSNFTLKIRSTKLEDSAMYFCASSRQGSGGTDTQYFGPGTRLTVL.

This clone was detected only a few times. The CDR3 region has the DNA TGTGCCAGTCAGATACGCGGGGCCTCCTACGAGCAGTACGTC. Amino acid sequence: CASQIRGASYEQYV. The chain carries TRBV19 and TRBJ2-7, with a weak D call TRBD2 (6 bases). V lost 8 bases and J lost 0, with 14 bases in between. Germline CDR1 and CDR2: LNHDA and SQIVND (reference sequence). The CDR3 length is 14 residues.

This clone was detected once. This sequence joins TRBV5-1 and TRBJ2-5; 9 positions match TRBD2. The CDR3 runs to 14 residues. Germline values: CDR1 SGHRS, CDR2 YFSETQ. V was clipped by 3 bases and J by 5 bases; unmatched bases: 5. CDR3 DNA: TGCGCCAGCAGCTCGGCTAGCGGGACGGAGACCCAGTACTTC. Encoded protein: CASSSASGTETQYF.

The chain couples TRBV18 to TRBJ2-7, with a tentative D call TRBD1 (6 bases). Germline V CDR1 and CDR2: KGHSH, LQKENI. This CDR3 spans 13 amino acids. With 6 bases removed from V and 3 bases from J, the gap between germline ends came to 12 bases. The CDR3: CASSLGQYYEQYV. The CDR3 coding sequence is TGTGCCAGCTCTCTCGGACAGTACTACGAGCAGTACGTC.

This sequence joins TRBV11-1 and TRBJ1-1; D is unresolved. This CDR3 comprises 15 residues. Trimming removed 2 bases from V and 1 base from J, with 11 bases in between. CDR1 is SGHAT and CDR2 is FQDESV in the germline V gene (reference sequence). The CDR3 sequence: CASSLRLSPNTEAFF. The CDR3, as DNA: TGTGCCAGCAGCTTAAGACTGTCTCCGAACACTGAAGCTTTCTTT.

This chain uses TRBV27 with TRBJ2-3; D is undetermined. The CDR3 is 14 amino acids. Looked up from germline, CDR1 is MNHEY and CDR2 is SMNVEV (reference sequence). The ends were cut back, 5 bases at V and 2 bases at J, with 11 bases in the middle. The CDR3 nucleotides read TGTGCCAGCAGTGAGCTAGTGTACACAGATACGCAGTATTTT. This encodes CASSELVYTDTQYF.

The chain carries TRBV24-1 and TRBJ2-1, with D possibly matching TRBD2 (7 bases). The CDR3 loop spans 17 amino acids. Trimming left V 3 bases short and J 3 bases short, with 17 bases between. The germline V gene has CDR1 KGHDR and CDR2 SFDVKD. CDR3 protein: CATSDQRGGGVYNEQFF. The CDR3, as DNA: TGTGCCACCAGTGATCAGCGAGGGGGGGGCGTCTACAATGAGCAGTTCTTC.

This chain connects TRBV3-1 (or the pseudogene TRBV3-2) to TRBJ2-5, with D hard to call. Between the trimmed V and J ends, which lost 2 bases and 5 bases, there was a span of 6 bases. Germline V lookup: CDR1 LGHDT, CDR2 YNNKEL (reference sequence). The CDR3 loop spans 12 amino acids. This CDR3 reads CASSQLGETQYF. The CDR3 DNA follows: TGTGCCAGCAGCCAATTAGGGGAGACCCAGTACTTC.

Here the CDR3 DNA reads TGTGCCAGCAGTGAACAGTATAATTCACCCCTCCACTTT. It yields the protein CASSEQYNSPLHF. The V call is TRBV6-1, the J call TRBJ1-6; D unclear. CDR1 and CDR2 (germline): MNHNS, SASEGT. V was pared by 2 bases and J by 4 bases, with 3 bases between. This CDR3 is 13 amino acids long.

The chain uses TRBV5-6 and TRBJ2-3; no reliable D call. Per the germline V gene, CDR1 is SGHDT and CDR2 is YYEEEE. V was trimmed by 0 bases and J by 2 bases, leaving 16 bases between them. The CDR3 contains 17 residues. CDR3 amino acids: CASSLVALQSSTDTQYF. CDR3 nucleotide sequence: TGTGCCAGCAGCTTGGTGGCGCTGCAATCATCCACAGATACGCAGTATTTT.

This clone was counted between two and nine times. The chain carries TRBV6-5 and TRBJ1-2; D is unresolved. This CDR3 comprises 12 residues. Trimming pared 5 bases from V and 3 bases from J, leaving 7 bases between. The germline V gene has CDR1 MNHEY and CDR2 SVGAGI. The CDR3, as DNA: TGTGCCAGCAGTAGGTTATACTATGGCTACACCTTC. It codes for CASSRLYYGYTF.

The CDR3 nucleotides are TGTGCCAGCAGCTTAGTTTTCGGGCTGGGGGAAAAACTGTTTTTT. Translation gives CASSLVFGLGEKLFF. V is TRBV7-2 and J is TRBJ1-4, with D hard to call. This CDR3 comprises 15 residues. V gave up 1 base and J gave up 8 bases, with 14 bases separating them. Germline V gene lookup returns CDR1 SGHTA and CDR2 FQGNSA.

The rearrangement uses TRBV6-5 and TRBJ2-7; D is tentatively TRBD1 or TRBD2 (6 bases each). Trimming took 6 bases from V and 5 from J, leaving 20 bases between them. The length of the CDR3 is 15 residues. Germline values: CDR1 MNHEY, CDR2 SVGAGI. The CDR3 sequence is CASSLSPGGGDEQYV. The CDR3 DNA reads TGTGCCAGCAGCCTTTCCCCTGGAGGGGGTGACGAGCAGTACGTC.

The chain uses TRBV5-4 and TRBJ1-2; D is unresolved. CDR1 SGHNT and CDR2 YYREEE come from the germline V gene (reference sequence). V lost 4 bases, J lost 6 bases, and 13 bases lay in between. This CDR3 is 13 amino acids long. The DNA of the CDR3 is TGTGCCAGCAGCGCCGACCGAGGAGATGGCTACACCTTC. This gives the protein CASSADRGDGYTF.

The rearrangement uses TRBV6-2 or TRBV6-3 and TRBJ1-5; 9 bases are a match to TRBD1. The germline V gene has CDR1 MNHEY and CDR2 SVGEGT. The CDR3 sequence is 14 residues long. The V gene end was trimmed by 5 bases and the J gene end by 6 bases; junction bases not matched to a gene: 5. The CDR3 bases are TGTGCCAGCAGTGGGACAGGGATGTTTCAGCCCCAGCATTTT. This sequence encodes CASSGTGMFQPQHF.

This chain connects TRBV4-3 to TRBJ1-4, with D possibly TRBD1 on 5 matching bases. This CDR3 is built from 16 residues. The V gene's germline CDR1 is LGHNA and CDR2 YSLEER. The germline V and J ends were trimmed by 1 base and 0 bases, with 9 bases remaining between them. CDR3 amino acids: CASSQGTLATNEKLFF. CDR3 in DNA: TGCGCCAGCAGCCAAGGGACACTTGCAACTAATGAAAAACTGTTTTTT.

This sequence joins TRBV5-1 and TRBJ2-5; D might be TRBD1 (5 bases). The CDR3 extends over 13 amino acids. Germline V CDR1 and CDR2: SGHRS, YFSETQ. Trimming removed 2 bases from V and 1 base from J, with 6 bases in between. The CDR3 loop is CASSLRGQETQYF. CDR3 coding DNA: TGCGCCAGCAGCTTAAGGGGCCAAGAGACCCAGTACTTC.

The J gene is TRBJ1-5, the V gene TRBV24-1, with D perhaps matching TRBD1 (5 bases). V lost 3 bases and J 5 bases, leaving 13 bases between the germline ends. Germline V lookup: CDR1 KGHDR, CDR2 SFDVKD. CDR3 length: 15 amino acids. The CDR3 sequence: CATSDPRRDDQPQHF. For the CDR3, the DNA is TGTGCCACCAGTGATCCCCGACGGGACGATCAGCCCCAGCATTTT.

This clone was detected once. The J gene is TRBJ1-1, the V gene TRBV7-2, with a tentative D call TRBD1 (5 bases). The V and J ends lost 4 bases and 11 bases respectively, with 14 bases between them. The CDR3 loop spans 12 amino acids. Germline CDR1 is SGHTA and CDR2 is FQGNSA. In DNA, the CDR3 is TGTGCCAGCAGCTCGGATAAAGGGGCCGCTTTCTTT. Translating it yields CASSSDKGAAFF.

CDR3 protein: CASSEFYEQYV. The CDR3 bases are TGTGCCAGCAGTGAATTCTACGAGCAGTACGTC. This chain links TRBV6-1 with TRBJ2-7; D remains ambiguous. The CDR3 is made up of 11 amino acids. V gave up 2 bases and J gave up 3 bases, with 2 bases separating them. The germline V gene has CDR1 MNHNS and CDR2 SASEGT.

The rearrangement uses TRBV12-5 and TRBJ2-6; no clear D. Germline CDR1 and CDR2: LGHNT and FRNRAP. The V end lost 5 bases, the J end lost 4 bases, and 12 bases lay between the germline ends. This CDR3 comprises 15 residues. Here the CDR3 DNA reads TGTGCTAGTGGTCTTAGGGCAGCAGGGGCCAACGTCCTGACTTTC. Residues: CASGLRAAGANVLTF.

The chain joins TRBV5-1 to TRBJ2-3, with 13 bases identical to TRBD2. V lost 5 bases to trimming and J lost 3 bases; unmatched junction nucleotides: 6. The CDR3 contains 16 residues. The germline V gene has CDR1 SGHRS and CDR2 YFSETQ. CDR3: CASRGLAGSTTDTQYF. For the CDR3, the DNA is TGCGCCAGCAGGGGACTAGCGGGGTCAACTACAGATACGCAGTATTTT.